These 22 T cell receptor beta chains were sequenced from one sample in a study of blood T cell repertoires in COVID-19. Sequencing was performed with immunoSEQ multiplex PCR; in TCRdb, only in-frame clones are kept and a portion is missing. Of 100,000 or so clones listed, 92% were seen once; the top ten hold around 6%. The sequenced sample consisted of peripheral blood. These receptors came from an older man with acute or convalescent COVID-19.

The chain has TRBV7-9 and TRBJ2-7, with 11 bases matching TRBD2. V dropped 5 bases and J dropped 3; count of bases not matched to a gene: 6. This CDR3 has 15 amino acids. Germline CDR1 is SEHNR and CDR2 is FQNEAQ (reference sequence). This CDR3 is CASSRLGTSGYEQYF. The CDR3 nucleotides are TGTGCCAGCAGCCGACTCGGGACTAGCGGCTACGAGCAGTACTTC.

This sequence joins TRBV10-1 and TRBJ2-3, with a possible D match to TRBD1 (5 bases). The V and J ends lost 4 bases and 1 base respectively, with 6 bases between them. The CDR3 extends over 13 amino acids. Germline CDR1 WNHNN, CDR2 SYGVQD (reference sequence). The DNA for the CDR3 is TGCGCCAGCAGTGTAGGGGGCACAGATACGCAGTATTTT. Translation: CASSVGGTDTQYF.

The V and J genes are TRBV10-2 and TRBJ1-3; possible D gene TRBD1, 5 bases. CDR1 is WSHSY, CDR2 SAAADI, per germline. The CDR3 runs to 14 residues. V was clipped by 2 bases and J by 2 bases, with 7 bases between them. The CDR3 region has the DNA TGCGCCAGCAGTGAGCAGGGAACTGGAAACACCATATATTTT. Protein: CASSEQGTGNTIYF.

This clone was seen only once. This sample includes further DNA sequences coding for the same CDR3. This sequence joins TRBV5-1 and TRBJ2-5; D is ambiguous. Germline CDR1 SGHRS, CDR2 YFSETQ. V was clipped by 4 bases and J by 2 bases, with 3 bases between them. This CDR3 has 11 residues. CDR3 sequence: CASSQQETQYF. The CDR3, as DNA: TGCGCCAGCAGCCAGCAAGAGACCCAGTACTTC.

The chain links TRBV21-1 to TRBJ1-5; TRBD1 is the table's D call, not checked against the DNA. TRBV21-1 is termed a pseudogene. The CDR3 runs 16 residues. CDR3 nucleotides: TGTGCCAGCAGCACCGGGGACAGGGAGGGAGATCAGCCCCAGCATTTT. Translation gives CASSTGDREGDQPQHF.

Notes on this clone: At one end the junction does not follow the germline gene, possibly because of a read error. The CDR3 DNA reads TGTGCTAGCAGCTTAGAGACCGGGACTGAAGCTTTCTTT. Its translation is CASSLETGTEAFF. The chain employs TRBV7-7 and TRBJ1-1; D not certain. CDR1 and CDR2 from the germline V gene are SSHAT and FNYEAQ (reference sequence). The CDR3 is 13 residues long.

This clone appeared a single time. The CDR3 spells CASRTGQGNYGYTF. DNA for the CDR3: TGTGCCAGCAGGACCGGACAGGGGAACTATGGCTACACCTTC. V and J are TRBV5-6 and TRBJ1-2; 9 nucleotides align to TRBD1. J lost 2 bases, V lost 5 bases, and 4 bases had no gene match. The CDR3 loop spans 14 amino acids. In germline, CDR1 is SGHDT, CDR2 YYEEEE.

The rearrangement joins TRBV6-2 or TRBV6-3 to TRBJ2-1; 10 nucleotides align to TRBD2. There are 17 residues in the CDR3. V gave up 2 bases and J gave up 3 bases; unmatched junction bases: 7. CDR1 is MNHEY, CDR2 SVGEGT, per germline. In nucleotides, the CDR3 is TGTGCCAGCAGTTACCATCGGACTAGCGGAGACTACAATGAGCAGTTCTTC. It codes for CASSYHRTSGDYNEQFF.

The V call is TRBV4-3, the J call TRBJ1-2; TRBD1 matches at 7 bases. Germline assignment: CDR1 LGHNA and CDR2 YSLEER. The CDR3 consists of 15 residues. V shed 4 bases, J shed 3 bases, and the junction held 8 bases outside the gene matches. For the CDR3, the DNA is TGCGCCAGCAGCCCCCGGGAGGGGGCCGACTATGGCTACACCTTC. This encodes CASSPREGADYGYTF.

This sequence joins TRBV19 and TRBJ1-6, with 11 bases that match TRBD1. V gave up 6 bases and J gave up 4 bases; unmatched junction bases: 2. Germline V gene data show CDR1 as LNHDA and CDR2 as SQIVND (reference sequence). This CDR3 has 15 amino acids. The CDR3 nucleotides are TGTGCCAGTAGGGGGACAGGGGGATATAATTCACCCCTCCACTTT. Residues: CASRGTGGYNSPLHF.

V usage is TRBV3-1 (or the pseudogene TRBV3-2) and J usage is TRBJ1-2, with 8 bases aligning to TRBD1. After removal of 3 bases from V and 8 bases from J, the junction contained 8 bases not matched to a gene. Germline V CDR1 and CDR2: LGHDT, YNNKEL (reference sequence). CDR3 size: 14 residues. The DNA for the CDR3 is TGTGCCAGCAGCCAGGGTACAGGGGGATACGGCTACACCTTC. Residues: CASSQGTGGYGYTF.

V usage is TRBV7-9 and J usage is TRBJ2-3; no reliable D call. The V and J ends lost 4 bases and 10 bases respectively, with 9 bases between them. Germline CDR1 reads SEHNR; CDR2 reads FQNEAQ (reference sequence). The CDR3 totals 11 residues. CDR3 DNA sequence: TGTGCCAGCAGCTCCCAGATTTCGCAGTATTTT. Its protein is CASSSQISQYF.

V gene TRBV7-9 combines with J gene TRBJ2-3, with 7 bases fitting TRBD2. Per germline, CDR1 SEHNR and CDR2 FQNEAQ (reference sequence). The CDR3 consists of 11 residues. J was trimmed by 9 bases and V by 5 bases; bases with no gene match: 2. The CDR3 region has the DNA TGTGCCAGCAGCCCCGGGGGGACGCAGTATTTT. Its protein is CASSPGGTQYF.

The rearrangement links TRBV5-5 to TRBJ1-1; maybe TRBD1 (5 bases). Deletions cut 5 bases from V and 7 bases from J, with 9 bases between. CDR3 length: 11 residues. CDR1 is SGHKS, CDR2 YYEKEE, per germline (reference sequence). The CDR3 region is CASRSGIEAFF. The DNA of the CDR3 is TGTGCCAGCAGATCAGGGATTGAAGCTTTCTTT.

V gene TRBV5-1 combines with J gene TRBJ2-2; 8 positions match TRBD2. CDR1 and CDR2 from the germline V gene are SGHRS and YFSETQ. The V gene end was trimmed by 2 bases and the J gene end by 6 bases; junction bases not matched to a gene: 6. The CDR3 spans 15 residues. CDR3 sequence reads: CASSFSLAEAGELFF. The CDR3 nucleotides are TGCGCCAGCAGCTTCTCACTAGCGGAGGCCGGGGAGCTGTTTTTT.

This clone came up once. V and J are TRBV6-5 and TRBJ2-2; 9 nucleotides match TRBD1. Unmatched junction bases numbered 7, after V lost 3 bases and J lost 5 bases. The CDR3 has 16 amino acids. CDR1 is MNHEY and CDR2 is SVGAGI in the germline V gene. The CDR3 DNA reads as TGTGCCAGCAGTTATTCGACAGGGGGTCTAACCGGGGAGCTGTTTTTT. It translates to CASSYSTGGLTGELFF.

The V call is TRBV28, the J call TRBJ1-5, with no clear D. The germline V gene has CDR1 MDHEN and CDR2 SYDVKM. Trimming left V 4 bases short and J 3 bases short, with 7 bases between. The CDR3 is 13 amino acids. Here the CDR3 DNA reads TGTGCCAGCAGTTGGCAGGCCAATCAGCCCCAGCATTTT. It encodes CASSWQANQPQHF. The whole variable domain, remainder taken from reference TRBV28 and TRBJ1-5, is DVKVTQSSRYLVKRTGEKVFLECVQDMDHENMFWYRQDPGLGLRLIYFSYDVKMKEKGDIPEGYSVSREKKERFSLILESASTNQTSMYLCASSWQANQPQHFGDGTRLSIL.

The chain joins TRBV5-1 to TRBJ2-7; maybe TRBD1 (6 bases). The CDR3 is made up of 14 amino acids. Germline lookup yields CDR1 SGHRS and CDR2 YFSETQ. The V end lost 3 bases, the J end lost 2 bases, and 12 bases lay between the germline ends. CDR3: CASSSDRYPYEQYF. CDR3 coding DNA: TGCGCCAGCAGCTCAGACAGGTATCCCTACGAGCAGTACTTC.

The rearrangement uses TRBV30 and TRBJ1-3; no firm D call. The V end lost 4 bases, the J end lost 5 bases, and 9 bases lay between the germline ends. The CDR3 is made up of 12 amino acids. Germline V gene sequence: CDR1 GTSNPN, CDR2 SVGIG (reference sequence). DNA for the CDR3: TGTGCCTGGAAAGGAGGTAGAAACACCATATATTTT. Its translation is CAWKGGRNTIYF.

The chain joins TRBV7-9 to TRBJ2-4; D gene ambiguous. V was pared by 5 bases and J by 1 base, with 9 bases between. CDR1 is SEHNR and CDR2 is FQNEAQ in the germline V gene (reference sequence). The CDR3 covers 14 residues. Here the CDR3 reads CASSVKEAKNIQYF. CDR3 in DNA: TGTGCCAGCAGCGTCAAAGAGGCCAAAAACATTCAGTACTTC.

The chain joins TRBV5-5 to TRBJ1-2, with D hard to call. The CDR3 has 15 amino acids. Germline V CDR1 and CDR2: SGHKS, YYEKEE (reference sequence). V gave up 2 bases and J gave up 1 base, with 12 bases separating them. The CDR3 here is CASSFLPGLNYGYTF. In nucleotides, the CDR3 is TGTGCCAGCAGCTTTTTGCCAGGCCTTAACTATGGCTACACCTTC.

The gene calls are TRBV6-5 and TRBJ2-1; D remains ambiguous. Germline CDR1 MNHEY, CDR2 SVGAGI. The CDR3 contains 15 residues. Deletions cut 0 bases from V and 0 bases from J, with 6 bases between. CDR3 nucleotides: TGTGCCAGCAGTTACTCGACAAGCTCCTACAATGAGCAGTTCTTC. Protein: CASSYSTSSYNEQFF.